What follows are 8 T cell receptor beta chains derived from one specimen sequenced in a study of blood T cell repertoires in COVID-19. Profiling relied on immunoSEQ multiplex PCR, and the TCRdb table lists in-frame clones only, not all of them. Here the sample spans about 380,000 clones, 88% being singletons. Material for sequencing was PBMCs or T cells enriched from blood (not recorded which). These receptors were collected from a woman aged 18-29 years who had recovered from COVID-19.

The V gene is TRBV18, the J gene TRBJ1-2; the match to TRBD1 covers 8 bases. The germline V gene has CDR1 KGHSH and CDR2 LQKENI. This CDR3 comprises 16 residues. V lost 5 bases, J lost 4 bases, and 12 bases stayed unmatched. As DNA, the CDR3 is TGTGCCAGCTCATCGTTCCGGGACAGGCACTTCTATGGCTACACCTTC. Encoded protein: CASSSFRDRHFYGYTF. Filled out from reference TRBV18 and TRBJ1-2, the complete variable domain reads NAGVMQNPRHLVRRRGQEARLRCSPMKGHSHVYWYRQLPEEGLKFMVYLQKENIIDESGMPKERFSAEFPKEGPSILRIQQVVRGDSAAYFCASSSFRDRHFYGYTFGSGTRLTVV.

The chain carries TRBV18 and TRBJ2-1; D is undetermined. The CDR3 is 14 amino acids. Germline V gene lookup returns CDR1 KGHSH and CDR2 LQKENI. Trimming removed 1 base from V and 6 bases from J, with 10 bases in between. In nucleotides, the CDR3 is TGTGCCAGCTCACCACGGGTAGCTCCCAATGAGCAGTTCTTC. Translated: CASSPRVAPNEQFF.

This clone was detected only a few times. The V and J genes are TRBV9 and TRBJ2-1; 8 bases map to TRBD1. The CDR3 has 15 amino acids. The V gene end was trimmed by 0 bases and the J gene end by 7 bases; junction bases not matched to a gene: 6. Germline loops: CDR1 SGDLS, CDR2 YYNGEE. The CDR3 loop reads CASSVAGGEGNEQFF. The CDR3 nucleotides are TGTGCCAGCAGCGTAGCAGGGGGCGAGGGAAATGAGCAGTTCTTC.

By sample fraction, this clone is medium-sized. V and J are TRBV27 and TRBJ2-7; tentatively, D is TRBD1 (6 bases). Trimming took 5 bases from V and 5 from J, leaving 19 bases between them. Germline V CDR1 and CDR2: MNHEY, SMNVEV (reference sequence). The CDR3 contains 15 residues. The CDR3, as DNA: TGTGCCAGCAGTAGACCCGGGACAAAAAGGGACGAGCAGTACTTC. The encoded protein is CASSRPGTKRDEQYF.

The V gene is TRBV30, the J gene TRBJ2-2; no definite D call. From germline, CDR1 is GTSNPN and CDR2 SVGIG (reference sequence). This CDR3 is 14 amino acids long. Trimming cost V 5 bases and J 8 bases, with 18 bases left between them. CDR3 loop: CAWSSRGSLGELFF. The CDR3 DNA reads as TGTGCCTGGTCGTCCCGTGGCTCCTTAGGGGAGCTGTTTTTT.

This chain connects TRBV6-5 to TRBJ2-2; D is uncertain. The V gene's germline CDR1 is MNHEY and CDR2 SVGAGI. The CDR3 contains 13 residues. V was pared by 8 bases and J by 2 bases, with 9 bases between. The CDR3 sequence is CASPAINTGELFF. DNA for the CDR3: TGTGCCAGCCCTGCGATAAACACCGGGGAGCTGTTTTTT.

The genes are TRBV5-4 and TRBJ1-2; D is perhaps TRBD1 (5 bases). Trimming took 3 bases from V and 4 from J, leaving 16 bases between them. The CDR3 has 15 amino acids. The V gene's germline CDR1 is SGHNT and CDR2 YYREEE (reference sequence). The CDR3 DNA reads TGTGCCAGCAGCTGGAGCAGCGGGCAGGGCTATGGCTACACCTTC. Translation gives CASSWSSGQGYGYTF.

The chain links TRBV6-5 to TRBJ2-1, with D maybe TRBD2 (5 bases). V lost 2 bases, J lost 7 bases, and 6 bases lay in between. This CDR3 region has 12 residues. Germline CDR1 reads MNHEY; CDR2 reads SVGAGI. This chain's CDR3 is CASSYEGNEQFF. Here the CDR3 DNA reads TGTGCCAGCAGTTACGAGGGTAATGAGCAGTTCTTC.